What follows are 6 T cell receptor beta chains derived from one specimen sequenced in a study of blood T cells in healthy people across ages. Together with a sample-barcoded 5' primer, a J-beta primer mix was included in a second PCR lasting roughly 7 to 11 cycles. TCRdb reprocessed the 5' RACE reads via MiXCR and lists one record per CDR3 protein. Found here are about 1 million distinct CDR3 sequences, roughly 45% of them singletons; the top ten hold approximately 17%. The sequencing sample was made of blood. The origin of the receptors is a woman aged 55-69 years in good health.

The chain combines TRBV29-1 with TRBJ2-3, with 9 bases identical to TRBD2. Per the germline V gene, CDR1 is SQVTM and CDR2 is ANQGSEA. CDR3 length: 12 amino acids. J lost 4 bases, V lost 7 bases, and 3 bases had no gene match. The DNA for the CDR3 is TGCAGCGGCGGACTAGCGTCAGATACGCAGTATTTT. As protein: CSGGLASDTQYF.

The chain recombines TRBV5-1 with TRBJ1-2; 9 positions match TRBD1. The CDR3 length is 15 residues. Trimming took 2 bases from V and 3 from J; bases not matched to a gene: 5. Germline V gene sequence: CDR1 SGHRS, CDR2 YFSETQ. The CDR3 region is CASSLGTGNDYGYTF. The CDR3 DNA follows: TGCGCCAGCAGCTTAGGGACAGGGAACGACTATGGCTACACCTTC.

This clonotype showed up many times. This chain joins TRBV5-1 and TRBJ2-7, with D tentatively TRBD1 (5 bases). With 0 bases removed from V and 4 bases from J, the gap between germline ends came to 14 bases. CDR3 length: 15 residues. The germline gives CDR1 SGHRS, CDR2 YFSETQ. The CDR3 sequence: CASSLVQGSAYEQYF. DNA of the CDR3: TGCGCCAGCAGCTTGGTCCAGGGAAGTGCGTACGAGCAGTACTTC.

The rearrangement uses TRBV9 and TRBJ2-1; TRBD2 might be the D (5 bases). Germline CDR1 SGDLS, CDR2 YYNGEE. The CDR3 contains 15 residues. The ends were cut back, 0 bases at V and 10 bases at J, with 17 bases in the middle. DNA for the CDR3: TGTGCCAGCAGCGTAGGGCTTGAAGGGAGCTACGAGCAGTTCTTC. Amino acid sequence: CASSVGLEGSYEQFF.

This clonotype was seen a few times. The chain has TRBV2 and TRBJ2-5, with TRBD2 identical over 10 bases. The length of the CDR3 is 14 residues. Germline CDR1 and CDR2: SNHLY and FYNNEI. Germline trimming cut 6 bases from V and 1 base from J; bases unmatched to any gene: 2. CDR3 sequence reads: CASRRTSGQETQYF. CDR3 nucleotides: TGTGCCAGCAGGAGGACTAGCGGCCAAGAGACCCAGTACTTC. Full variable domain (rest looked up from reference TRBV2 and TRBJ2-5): EPEVTQTPSHQVTQMGQEVILRCVPISNHLYFYWYRQILGQKVEFLVSFYNNEISEKSEIFDDQFSVERPDGSNFTLKIRSTKLEDSAMYFCASRRTSGQETQYFGPGTRLLVL.

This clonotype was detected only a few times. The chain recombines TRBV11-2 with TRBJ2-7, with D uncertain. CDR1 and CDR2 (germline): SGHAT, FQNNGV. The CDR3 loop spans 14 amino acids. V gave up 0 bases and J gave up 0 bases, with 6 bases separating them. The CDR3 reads CASSLDVGSYEQYF. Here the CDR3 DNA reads TGTGCCAGCAGCTTAGATGTCGGCTCCTACGAGCAGTACTTC.